This T cell receptor (beta chain) is drawn from a study of shared clonotypes between healthy human individuals. Some clones are missing from TCRdb's copy, which holds only in-frame ones; the method was immunoSEQ multiplex PCR. Of around 2,000,000 clones listed, about 93% were seen once; the top ten hold 1.5% to 2%. V lost 5 bases to trimming and J lost 3 bases, with 5 bases between them. CDR1 MDHEN and CDR2 SYDVKM come from the germline V gene. CDR3 length equals 11 residues. The naive CD8 population came from CD45RO-negative cells selected for CCR7, without terminally differentiated effector memory CD45RA+ cells. The donor cohort consisted entirely of Caucasian adults residing in Nashville, Tennessee.

Source material: naive CD8+ T cells from PBMCs. J is TRBJ2-7 and V is TRBV28; the D is unclear. This TCR came from a man in his late teens or twenties in good health. Some clones in this sample may be carry-over from other donors' samples. This CDR3 is CASSQHYEQYF. The DNA of the CDR3 is TGTGCCAGCAGTCAACACTACGAGCAGTACTTC.